Here is one T cell receptor beta chain with its context. This specimen belongs to a study of CD8+CD57+ T cells in acquired aplastic anemia. Genomic DNA served as template for TCR beta VDJ and CDR3 profiling. TCRdb called the reads again in MiXCR, with one record for every CDR3 protein. The sample lists roughly 160,000 distinct CDR3 sequences, roughly 63% seen once, with 45% in the top ten. The CDR3 covers 16 residues. In germline, CDR1 is SGHAT, CDR2 FQNNGV. V lost 5 bases and J lost 1, with 16 bases in between. The genes are TRBV11-2 and TRBJ2-3; TRBD1 might be the D (5 bases). This clonotype was sampled from a human donor in good health. The sample comprised sorted CD4+, CD8+, or CD8+CD57+ T cells (not recorded which) from PBMCs. DNA for the CDR3: TGTGCCAGCAGCGAAGGGGCAGGGAAAGGCACAGATACGCAGTATTTT. Amino acid sequence: CASSEGAGKGTDTQYF.